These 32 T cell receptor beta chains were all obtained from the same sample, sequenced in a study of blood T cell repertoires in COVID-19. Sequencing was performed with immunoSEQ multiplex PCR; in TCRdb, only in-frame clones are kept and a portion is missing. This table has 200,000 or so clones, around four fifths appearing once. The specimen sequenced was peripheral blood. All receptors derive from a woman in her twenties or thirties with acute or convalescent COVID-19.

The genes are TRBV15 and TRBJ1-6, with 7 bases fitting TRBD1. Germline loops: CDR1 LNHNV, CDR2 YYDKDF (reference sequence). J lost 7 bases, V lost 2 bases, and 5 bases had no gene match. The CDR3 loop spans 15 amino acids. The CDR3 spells CATSRKTGTNSPLHF. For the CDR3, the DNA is TGTGCCACCAGCAGAAAGACAGGGACGAATTCACCCCTCCACTTT.

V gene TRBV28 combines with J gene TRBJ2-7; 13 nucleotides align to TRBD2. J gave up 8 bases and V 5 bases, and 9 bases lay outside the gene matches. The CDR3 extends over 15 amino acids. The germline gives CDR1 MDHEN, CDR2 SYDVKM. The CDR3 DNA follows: TGTGCCAGCAGTGTCAGACTAGCGGGAGGTCTTAAGCAGTACTTC. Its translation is CASSVRLAGGLKQYF. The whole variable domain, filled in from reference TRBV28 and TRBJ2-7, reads DVKVTQSSRYLVKRTGEKVFLECVQDMDHENMFWYRQDPGLGLRLIYFSYDVKMKEKGDIPEGYSVSREKKERFSLILESASTNQTSMYLCASSVRLAGGLKQYFGPGTRLTVT.

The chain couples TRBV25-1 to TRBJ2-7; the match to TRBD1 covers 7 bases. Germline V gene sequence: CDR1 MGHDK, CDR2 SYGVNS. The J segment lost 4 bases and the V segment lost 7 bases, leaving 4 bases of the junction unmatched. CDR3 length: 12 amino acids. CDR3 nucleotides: TGTGCCAGCATAGGGGGCGGTTACGAGCAGTACTTC. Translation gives CASIGGGYEQYF.

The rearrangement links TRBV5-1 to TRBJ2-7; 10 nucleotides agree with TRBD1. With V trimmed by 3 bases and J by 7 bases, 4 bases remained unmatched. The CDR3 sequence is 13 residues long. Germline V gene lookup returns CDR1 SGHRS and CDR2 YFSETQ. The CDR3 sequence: CASSSTGGWEQYF. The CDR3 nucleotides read TGCGCCAGCAGCTCGACAGGGGGCTGGGAGCAGTACTTC.

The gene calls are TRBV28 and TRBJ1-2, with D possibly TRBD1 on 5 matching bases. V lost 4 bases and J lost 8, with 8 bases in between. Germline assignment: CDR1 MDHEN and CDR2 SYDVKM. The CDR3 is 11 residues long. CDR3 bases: TGTGCCAGCAGTTGGACACGCGGCTACACCTTC. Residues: CASSWTRGYTF.

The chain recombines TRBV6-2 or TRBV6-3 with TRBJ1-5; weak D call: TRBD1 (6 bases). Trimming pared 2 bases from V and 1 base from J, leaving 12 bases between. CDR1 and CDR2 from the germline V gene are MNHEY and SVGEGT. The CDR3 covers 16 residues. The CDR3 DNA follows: TGTGCCAGCAGTTACGCATCACAGGGAAGCAATCAGCCCCAGCATTTT. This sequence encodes CASSYASQGSNQPQHF.

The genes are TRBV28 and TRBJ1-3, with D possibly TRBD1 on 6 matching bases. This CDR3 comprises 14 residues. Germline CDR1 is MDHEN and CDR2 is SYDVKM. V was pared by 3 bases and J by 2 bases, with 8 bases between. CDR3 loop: CASSFEGAGNTIYF. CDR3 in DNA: TGTGCCAGCAGTTTTGAGGGGGCTGGAAACACCATATATTTT.

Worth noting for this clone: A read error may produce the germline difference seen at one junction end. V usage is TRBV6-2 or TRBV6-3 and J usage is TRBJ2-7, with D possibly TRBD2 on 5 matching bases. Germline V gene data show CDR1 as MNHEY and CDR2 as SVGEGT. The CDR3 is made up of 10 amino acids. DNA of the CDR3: TGTGCCAGCAGTGACGGGATCCCAAAGTTC. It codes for CASSDGIPKF.

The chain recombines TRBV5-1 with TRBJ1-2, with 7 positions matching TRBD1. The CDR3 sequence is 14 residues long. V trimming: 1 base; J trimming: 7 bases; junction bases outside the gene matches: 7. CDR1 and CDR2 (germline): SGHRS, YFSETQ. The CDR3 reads CASSLNDREGGYTF. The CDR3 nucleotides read TGCGCCAGCAGCTTGAATGACAGGGAAGGTGGCTACACCTTC.

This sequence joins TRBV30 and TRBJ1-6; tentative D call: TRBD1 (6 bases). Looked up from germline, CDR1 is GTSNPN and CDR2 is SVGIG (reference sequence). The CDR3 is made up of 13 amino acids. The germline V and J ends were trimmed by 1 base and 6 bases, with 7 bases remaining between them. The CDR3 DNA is TGTGCCTGGAGTGGACAGGCTAATTCACCCCTCCACTTT. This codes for CAWSGQANSPLHF.

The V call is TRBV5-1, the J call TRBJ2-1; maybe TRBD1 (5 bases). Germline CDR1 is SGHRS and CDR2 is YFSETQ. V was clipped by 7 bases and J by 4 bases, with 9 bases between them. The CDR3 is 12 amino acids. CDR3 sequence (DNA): TGCGCCAGCGGCCGACAGTACAATGAGCAGTTCTTC. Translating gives CASGRQYNEQFF.

CDR3 nucleotides: TGTGCCAGCAGTTACGGAGGAAGCTCCTATAATTCACCCCTCCACTTT. It translates to CASSYGGSSYNSPLHF. The J gene is TRBJ1-6, the V gene TRBV27; D ambiguous. The CDR3 length is 16 residues. Trimming removed 4 bases at V and 0 bases at J, with 10 bases between. The germline CDR1 and CDR2 sequences are MNHEY and SMNVEV (reference sequence).

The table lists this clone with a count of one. The CDR3 protein is CASTVPGQGASGYTF. For the CDR3, the DNA is TGTGCCAGCACGGTTCCGGGACAGGGGGCTAGTGGCTACACCTTC. The genes are TRBV7-2 and TRBJ1-2, with TRBD1 identical over 12 bases. The length of the CDR3 is 15 residues. Germline V lookup: CDR1 SGHTA, CDR2 FQGNSA. Germline trimming cut 7 bases from V and 7 bases from J; bases unmatched to any gene: 10.

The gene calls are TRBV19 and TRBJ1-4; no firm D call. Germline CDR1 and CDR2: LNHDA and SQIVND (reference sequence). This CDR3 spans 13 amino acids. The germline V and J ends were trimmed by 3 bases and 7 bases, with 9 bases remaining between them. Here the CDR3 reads CASSMIRGEKLFF. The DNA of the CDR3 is TGTGCCAGTAGTATGATTCGAGGTGAAAAACTGTTTTTT.

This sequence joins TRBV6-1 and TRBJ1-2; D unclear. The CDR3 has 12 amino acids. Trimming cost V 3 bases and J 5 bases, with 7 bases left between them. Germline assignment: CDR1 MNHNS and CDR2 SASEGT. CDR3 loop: CASSDGGYGYTF. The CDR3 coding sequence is TGTGCCAGCAGTGATGGAGGATATGGCTACACCTTC.

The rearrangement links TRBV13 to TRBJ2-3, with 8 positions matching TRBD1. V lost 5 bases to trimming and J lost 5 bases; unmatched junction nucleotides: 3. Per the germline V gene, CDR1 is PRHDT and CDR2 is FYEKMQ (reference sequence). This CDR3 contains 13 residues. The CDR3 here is CASSTRGQDTQYF. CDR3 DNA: TGTGCCAGCAGCACCAGGGGGCAAGATACGCAGTATTTT.

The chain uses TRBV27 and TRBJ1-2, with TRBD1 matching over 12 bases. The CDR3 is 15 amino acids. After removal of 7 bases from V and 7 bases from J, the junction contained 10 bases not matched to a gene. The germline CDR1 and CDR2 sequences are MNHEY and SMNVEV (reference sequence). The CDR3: CASTPRGDRGPGYTF. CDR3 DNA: TGTGCCAGCACTCCCCGTGGGGACAGGGGGCCTGGCTACACCTTC.

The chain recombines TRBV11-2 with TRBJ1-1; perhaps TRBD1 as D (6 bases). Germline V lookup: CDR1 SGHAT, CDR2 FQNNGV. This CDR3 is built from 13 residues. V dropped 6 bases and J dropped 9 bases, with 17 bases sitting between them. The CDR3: CASRPRGDIKAFF. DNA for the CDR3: TGTGCCAGCAGACCAAGAGGGGACATTAAAGCTTTCTTT.

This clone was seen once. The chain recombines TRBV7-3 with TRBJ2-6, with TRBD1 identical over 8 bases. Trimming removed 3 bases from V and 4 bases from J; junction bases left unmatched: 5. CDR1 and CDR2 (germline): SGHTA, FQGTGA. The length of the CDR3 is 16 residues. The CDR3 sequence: CASSFRQGTGANVLTF. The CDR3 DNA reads TGTGCCAGCAGCTTCAGACAGGGGACGGGGGCCAACGTCCTGACTTTC.

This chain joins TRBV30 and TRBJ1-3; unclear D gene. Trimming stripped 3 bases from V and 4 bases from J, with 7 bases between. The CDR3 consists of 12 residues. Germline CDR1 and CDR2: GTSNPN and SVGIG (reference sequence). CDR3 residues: CAWRYIGNTIYF. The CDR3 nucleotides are TGTGCCTGGAGGTACATCGGAAACACCATATATTTT.

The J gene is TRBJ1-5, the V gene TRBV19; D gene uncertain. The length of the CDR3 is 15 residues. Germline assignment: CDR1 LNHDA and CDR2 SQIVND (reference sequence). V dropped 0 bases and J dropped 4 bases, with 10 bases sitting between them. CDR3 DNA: TGTGCCAGTAGTATAGAATCAGTGGTAAATCAGCCCCAGCATTTT. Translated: CASSIESVVNQPQHF.

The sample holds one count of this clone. This CDR3 is CASSLQITGELFF. CDR3 DNA sequence: TGCGCCAGCAGCCTCCAGATCACCGGGGAGCTGTTTTTT. This chain joins TRBV5-1 and TRBJ2-2; unclear D gene. CDR3 length: 13 residues. The V gene lost 4 bases and the J gene lost 4 bases, with 8 bases spanning the gap. The germline CDR1 and CDR2 sequences are SGHRS and YFSETQ.

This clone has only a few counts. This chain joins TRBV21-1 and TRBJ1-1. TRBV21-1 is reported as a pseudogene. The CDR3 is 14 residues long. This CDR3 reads CASSKARVRTEAFF. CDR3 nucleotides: TGTGCCAGCAGCAAAGCGAGGGTTCGCACTGAAGCTTTCTTT.

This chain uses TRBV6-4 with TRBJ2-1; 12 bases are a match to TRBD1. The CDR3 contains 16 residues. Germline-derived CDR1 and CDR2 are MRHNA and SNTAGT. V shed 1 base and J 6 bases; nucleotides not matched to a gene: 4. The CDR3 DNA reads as TGTGCCAGCAGTGACTACATGGGACAGGGGGCCAATGAGCAGTTCTTC. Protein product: CASSDYMGQGANEQFF.

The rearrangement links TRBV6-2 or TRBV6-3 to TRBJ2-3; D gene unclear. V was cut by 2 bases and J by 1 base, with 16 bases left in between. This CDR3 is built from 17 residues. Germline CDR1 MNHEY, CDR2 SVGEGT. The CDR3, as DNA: TGTGCCAGCAGTTACCGCACAGCAGATCCTCGCACAGATACGCAGTATTTT. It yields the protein CASSYRTADPRTDTQYF.

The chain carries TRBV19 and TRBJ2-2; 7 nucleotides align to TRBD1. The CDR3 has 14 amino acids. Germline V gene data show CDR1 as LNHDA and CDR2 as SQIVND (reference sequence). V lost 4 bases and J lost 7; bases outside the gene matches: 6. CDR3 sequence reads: CASSNDRVGGELFF. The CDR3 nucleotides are TGTGCCAGTAGTAACGACAGGGTGGGCGGGGAGCTGTTTTTT.

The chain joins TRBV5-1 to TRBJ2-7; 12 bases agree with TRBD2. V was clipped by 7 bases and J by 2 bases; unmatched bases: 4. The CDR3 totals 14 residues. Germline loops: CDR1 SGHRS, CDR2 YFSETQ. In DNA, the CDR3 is TGCGCCAGCCAGACTAGCGGGGGAACCTACGAGCAGTACTTC. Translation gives CASQTSGGTYEQYF. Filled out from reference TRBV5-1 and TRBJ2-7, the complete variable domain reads KAGVTQTPRYLIKTRGQQVTLSCSPISGHRSVSWYQQTPGQGLQFLFEYFSETQRNKGNFPGRFSGRQFSNSRSEMNVSTLELGDSALYLCASQTSGGTYEQYFGPGTRLTVT.

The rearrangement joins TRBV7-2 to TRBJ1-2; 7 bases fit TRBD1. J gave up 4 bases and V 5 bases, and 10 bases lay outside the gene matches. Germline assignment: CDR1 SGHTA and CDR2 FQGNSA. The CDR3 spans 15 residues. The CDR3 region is CASSARPGQIYGYTF. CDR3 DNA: TGTGCCAGCAGCGCACGGCCGGGACAGATCTATGGCTACACCTTC.

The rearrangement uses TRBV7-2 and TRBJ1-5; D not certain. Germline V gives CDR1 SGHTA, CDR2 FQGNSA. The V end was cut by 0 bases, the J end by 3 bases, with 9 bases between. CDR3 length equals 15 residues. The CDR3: CASSLASGFNQPQHF. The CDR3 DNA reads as TGTGCCAGCAGCTTAGCGAGCGGGTTCAATCAGCCCCAGCATTTT.

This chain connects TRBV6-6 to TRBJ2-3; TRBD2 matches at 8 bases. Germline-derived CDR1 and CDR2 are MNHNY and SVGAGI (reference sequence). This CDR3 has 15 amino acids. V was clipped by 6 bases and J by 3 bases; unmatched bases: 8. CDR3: CASSQTSAATDTQYF. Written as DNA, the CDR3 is TGTGCCAGCAGCCAGACTAGCGCGGCTACAGATACGCAGTATTTT.

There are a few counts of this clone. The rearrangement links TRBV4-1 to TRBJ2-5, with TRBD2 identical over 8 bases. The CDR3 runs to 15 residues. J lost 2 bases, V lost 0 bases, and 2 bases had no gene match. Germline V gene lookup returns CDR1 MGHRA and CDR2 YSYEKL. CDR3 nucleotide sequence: TGCGCCAGCAGCCAAGATCCGGGGGGGCAAGAGACCCAGTACTTC. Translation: CASSQDPGGQETQYF.

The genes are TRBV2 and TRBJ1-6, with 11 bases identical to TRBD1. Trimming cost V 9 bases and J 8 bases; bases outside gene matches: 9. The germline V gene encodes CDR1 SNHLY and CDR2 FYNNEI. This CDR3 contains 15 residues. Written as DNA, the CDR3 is TGTGCCAGTTGGTCGGGACAGGGGGGGGATTCACCCCTCCACTTT. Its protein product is CASWSGQGGDSPLHF.